The 19 T cell receptor beta chains below come from one sample, sequenced in a study of cytomegalovirus exposure and HLA in healthy donors. Amplification used 60 Vbeta primers and 13 Jbeta primers. TCRdb keeps only in-frame clones here, not all; method: immunoSEQ multiplex PCR. The sample holds more than 110,000 clones, almost 80% seen once. Sample: PBMCs. These receptors all stem from a man between 18 and 29 years old in good health and CMV-seronegative.

The genes are TRBV7-2 and TRBJ2-1, with D tentatively TRBD2 (6 bases). Looked up from germline, CDR1 is SGHTA and CDR2 is FQGNSA. This CDR3 region has 13 residues. Trimming stripped 8 bases from V and 5 bases from J, with 13 bases between. For the CDR3, the DNA is TGTGCCAGCGGCATCGGGGGTAACAATGAGCAGTTCTTC. Translation gives CASGIGGNNEQFF.

This clone showed up just a few times. The chain employs TRBV5-1 and TRBJ2-6; 7 positions match TRBD1. Germline loops: CDR1 SGHRS, CDR2 YFSETQ. This CDR3 is 16 amino acids long. The J segment lost 3 bases and the V segment lost 3 bases, leaving 6 bases of the junction unmatched. CDR3 in DNA: TGCGCCAGCAGCTCGACAGGGAATGGTGGGGCCAACGTCCTGACTTTC. Protein sequence: CASSSTGNGGANVLTF.

The chain joins TRBV7-3 to TRBJ2-7, with D unclear. This CDR3 is built from 13 residues. The germline CDR1 and CDR2 sequences are SGHTA and FQGTGA. The ends were cut back, 1 base at V and 6 bases at J, with 10 bases in the middle. The DNA for the CDR3 is TGTGCCAGCAGCTTAATCCCTAATGGCGAGCAGTACTTC. Its protein is CASSLIPNGEQYF.

This chain links TRBV12-5 with TRBJ2-5; D unclear. CDR1 and CDR2 from the germline V gene are LGHNT and FRNRAP. This CDR3 has 15 residues. Between the trimmed V and J ends, which lost 6 bases and 1 base, there was a span of 15 bases. The CDR3 DNA reads TGTGCTAGTGGGTATGAGACAAAACGCCAAGAGACCCAGTACTTC. This translates into CASGYETKRQETQYF.

The chain links TRBV19 to TRBJ1-4; D is perhaps TRBD1 (6 bases). V was cut by 3 bases and J by 6 bases, with 11 bases left in between. Per the germline V gene, CDR1 is LNHDA and CDR2 is SQIVND (reference sequence). CDR3 length: 14 residues. The CDR3 bases are TGTGCCAGTAGTATCAACAGGGCGGATGAAAAACTGTTTTTT. Translating gives CASSINRADEKLFF.

V gene TRBV30 combines with J gene TRBJ1-4; a weak D match, TRBD1 (6 bases). The CDR3 runs 13 residues. From germline, CDR1 is GTSNPN and CDR2 SVGIG (reference sequence). Trimming took 8 bases from V and 8 from J, leaving 18 bases between them. CDR3 region: CAGLGTPPEKLFF. Written as DNA, the CDR3 is TGTGCCGGTCTAGGGACACCACCAGAAAAACTGTTTTTT.

The V gene is TRBV7-6, the J gene TRBJ2-6, with 7 bases aligning to TRBD1. In germline, CDR1 is SGHVS, CDR2 FNYEAQ. The CDR3 is 15 residues long. Trimming at V came to 4 bases and at J to 7 bases, leaving 7 bases not matched to a gene. CDR3 residues: CASSSGQIVANVLTF. The CDR3 region has the DNA TGTGCCAGCAGCTCGGGACAGATAGTCGCCAACGTCCTGACTTTC.

V and J are TRBV19 and TRBJ1-1; no clear D. The CDR3 consists of 13 residues. The ends were cut back, 3 bases at V and 7 bases at J, with 12 bases in the middle. The germline V gene has CDR1 LNHDA and CDR2 SQIVND (reference sequence). For the CDR3, the DNA is TGTGCCAGTAGTATGGGTTGGAACTATGAAGCTTTCTTT. Translation: CASSMGWNYEAFF.

The sample holds one count of this clone. V gene TRBV5-1 combines with J gene TRBJ2-5; 12 nucleotides agree with TRBD1. The CDR3 runs 16 residues. J was trimmed by 4 bases and V by 4 bases; bases with no gene match: 8. Germline lookup yields CDR1 SGHRS and CDR2 YFSETQ. The CDR3 protein is CASSPAGTGGAETQYF. CDR3 nucleotides: TGCGCCAGCAGCCCCGCCGGGACAGGGGGCGCAGAGACCCAGTACTTC.

This clone was picked up one time. V is TRBV5-5 and J is TRBJ1-2; D perhaps matches TRBD1 (5 bases). Germline V CDR1 and CDR2: SGHKS, YYEKEE (reference sequence). The germline V and J ends were trimmed by 4 bases and 4 bases, with 8 bases remaining between them. The CDR3 length is 12 residues. The CDR3 region has the DNA TGTGCCAGCAGCCAGGACACCTATGGCTACACCTTC. It is translated as CASSQDTYGYTF.

This chain joins TRBV7-3 and TRBJ2-3; TRBD2 matches 9 bases. The V gene end was trimmed by 2 bases and the J gene end by 1 base; junction bases not matched to a gene: 7. The CDR3 is 17 amino acids. CDR1 and CDR2 (germline): SGHTA, FQGTGA. CDR3 amino acids: CASSLLAGVPRTDTQYF. CDR3 nucleotides: TGTGCCAGCAGCTTATTAGCGGGGGTCCCCCGCACAGATACGCAGTATTTT.

The CDR3 sequence is CASSLTTAGANVLTF. DNA of the CDR3: TGTGCCAGCAGCCTCACTACGGCTGGGGCCAACGTCCTGACTTTC. This rearrangement joins TRBV7-3 to TRBJ2-6; no clear D gene. The CDR3 is 15 residues long. Germline CDR1 reads SGHTA; CDR2 reads FQGTGA. Trimming stripped 5 bases from V and 2 bases from J, with 10 bases between.

V gene TRBV5-1 combines with J gene TRBJ2-2; TRBD1 aligns across 8 bases. Germline assignment: CDR1 SGHRS and CDR2 YFSETQ. This CDR3 is built from 16 residues. V trimming: 4 bases; J trimming: 3 bases; junction bases outside the gene matches: 8. CDR3 region: CASSIRTGRHTGELFF. DNA for the CDR3: TGCGCCAGCAGCATACGGACAGGGCGGCACACCGGGGAGCTGTTTTTT.

The chain employs TRBV6-5 and TRBJ1-2; D not certain. Trimming pared 2 bases from V and 4 bases from J, leaving 8 bases between. CDR3 length: 13 residues. Germline assignment: CDR1 MNHEY and CDR2 SVGAGI. CDR3 sequence: CASSYKGGYGYTF. DNA for the CDR3: TGTGCCAGCAGTTACAAGGGAGGCTATGGCTACACCTTC.

The chain combines TRBV4-3 with TRBJ2-1, with 11 bases that match TRBD2. Germline CDR1 LGHNA, CDR2 YSLEER. V shed 1 base and J 5 bases; nucleotides not matched to a gene: 10. CDR3 length: 18 amino acids. The DNA for the CDR3 is TGCGCCAGCAGCCAAGGGGGAGTAGCGGGGGGGCCTGACAATGAGCAGTTCTTC. Amino acids: CASSQGGVAGGPDNEQFF.

In the case of this clone: Other DNA variants within this sample encode the same CDR3. V usage is TRBV2 and J usage is TRBJ1-1; no definite D call. The CDR3 is made up of 13 amino acids. CDR1 is SNHLY, CDR2 FYNNEI, per germline. Trimming shortened V by 7 bases and J by 4 bases, and 13 bases separated the two germline ends. The CDR3 is CASKGERGTEAFF. The CDR3 coding sequence is TGTGCCAGCAAGGGCGAGCGGGGCACTGAAGCTTTCTTT.

The chain carries TRBV30 and TRBJ1-6; 11 nucleotides match TRBD1. With V trimmed by 4 bases and J by 9 bases, 8 bases remained unmatched. The CDR3 has 15 amino acids. Germline V gene sequence: CDR1 GTSNPN, CDR2 SVGIG (reference sequence). This CDR3 is CAWTEGTGGSSPLHF. The CDR3 DNA follows: TGTGCCTGGACCGAAGGGACAGGGGGTAGTTCACCCCTCCACTTT.

This chain connects TRBV27 to TRBJ2-1; D may be TRBD1 (6 bases). Looked up from germline, CDR1 is MNHEY and CDR2 is SMNVEV (reference sequence). V lost 7 bases, J lost 1 base, and 29 bases lay in between. This CDR3 region has 20 residues. This CDR3 reads CASNPRRDNHQGFSYNEQFF. The CDR3 region has the DNA TGTGCCAGCAACCCCCGCCGGGACAACCACCAGGGTTTTTCCTACAATGAGCAGTTCTTC.

The chain links TRBV7-9 to TRBJ2-4; D is perhaps TRBD1 (5 bases). This CDR3 has 17 residues. V lost 5 bases, J lost 0 bases, and 17 bases lay in between. The germline V gene encodes CDR1 SEHNR and CDR2 FQNEAQ (reference sequence). CDR3 nucleotide sequence: TGTGCCAGCAGCGCAACGGACACGCGTCTAGCCAAAAACATTCAGTACTTC. Residues: CASSATDTRLAKNIQYF. The whole variable domain, remainder taken from reference TRBV7-9 and TRBJ2-4, is DTGVSQNPRHKITKRGQNVTFRCDPISEHNRLYWYRQTLGQGPEFLTYFQNEAQLEKSRLLSDRFSAERPKGSFSTLEIQRTEQGDSAMYLCASSATDTRLAKNIQYFGAGTRLSVL.